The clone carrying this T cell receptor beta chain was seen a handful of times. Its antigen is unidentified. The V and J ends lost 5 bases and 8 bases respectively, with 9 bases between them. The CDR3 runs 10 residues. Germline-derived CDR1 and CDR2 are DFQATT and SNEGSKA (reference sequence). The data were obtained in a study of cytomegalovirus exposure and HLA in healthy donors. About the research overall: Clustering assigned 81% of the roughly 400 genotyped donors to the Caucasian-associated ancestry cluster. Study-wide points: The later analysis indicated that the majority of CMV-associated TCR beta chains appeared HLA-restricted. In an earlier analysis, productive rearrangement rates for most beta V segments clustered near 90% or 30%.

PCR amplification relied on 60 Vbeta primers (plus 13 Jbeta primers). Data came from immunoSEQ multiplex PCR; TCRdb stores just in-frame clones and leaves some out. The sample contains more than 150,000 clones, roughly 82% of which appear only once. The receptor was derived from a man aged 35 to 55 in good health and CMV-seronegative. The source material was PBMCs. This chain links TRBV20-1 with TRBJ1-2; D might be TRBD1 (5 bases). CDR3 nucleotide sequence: TGCAGTGCTTGGGGCCTGGGCTACACCTTC. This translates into CSAWGLGYTF.